The 14 T cell receptor beta chains given below trace back to one sample, sequenced in a study of shared clonotypes between healthy human individuals. Sequencing was performed with immunoSEQ multiplex PCR; in TCRdb, only in-frame clones are kept and a portion is missing. The table has 2 million to 2.5 million clones, around 95% seen once. The specimen was naive CD4+ T cells sorted from blood. Subset here: CD45RA+ positively selected. The receptors here all came from a man in his late teens or twenties in good health.

The chain combines TRBV6-1 with TRBJ2-7; D not certain. Germline CDR1 is MNHNS and CDR2 is SASEGT. Trimming cost V 2 bases and J 2 bases, with 10 bases left between them. The CDR3 contains 14 residues. The CDR3: CASSEKIGPYEQYF. The CDR3 region has the DNA TGTGCCAGCAGTGAAAAGATAGGGCCCTACGAGCAGTACTTC.

This clone turned up a few times. The J gene is TRBJ2-2, the V gene TRBV2, with D perhaps TRBD1 (5 bases). CDR3 length equals 12 residues. Germline V CDR1 and CDR2: SNHLY, FYNNEI. Trimming cost V 4 bases and J 6 bases, with 6 bases left between them. DNA of the CDR3: TGTGCCAGCAGTGCAGGGTCCGGGGAGCTGTTTTTT. Its translation is CASSAGSGELFF.

Comments on this clone: The junction departs from the called germline gene at one end, perhaps through a read error. The gene calls are TRBV28 and TRBJ1-4; 10 bases match TRBD1. This CDR3 contains 14 residues. CDR1 and CDR2 from the germline V gene are MDHEN and SYDVKM. CDR3 nucleotides: TGTGCCAGCAGTGCCGGGACAGGGGCGGTTCTTGGCCCTTTT. It specifies CASSAGTGAVLGPF.

This sequence joins TRBV19 and TRBJ2-2; D perhaps matches TRBD1 (6 bases). The CDR3 has 15 residues. The V and J ends lost 6 bases and 0 bases respectively, with 11 bases between them. Germline assignment: CDR1 LNHDA and CDR2 SQIVND (reference sequence). The CDR3, as DNA: TGTGCCAGTAGCCGACAGGCGTCGAACACCGGGGAGCTGTTTTTT. This encodes CASSRQASNTGELFF.

This clone was observed once. The chain combines TRBV6-6 with TRBJ1-2, with 7 nucleotides matching TRBD1. Germline V lookup: CDR1 MNHNY, CDR2 SVGAGI (reference sequence). J gave up 0 bases and V 5 bases, and 6 bases lay outside the gene matches. This CDR3 region has 15 residues. The CDR3 DNA reads TGTGCCAGCAGTGATCAGGGGGGAGCTAACTATGGCTACACCTTC. Translation gives CASSDQGGANYGYTF.

The genes are TRBV15 and TRBJ1-2, with a weak D call TRBD1 (5 bases). Looked up from germline, CDR1 is LNHNV and CDR2 is YYDKDF (reference sequence). The CDR3 has 13 amino acids. V lost 4 bases to trimming and J lost 7 bases, with 13 bases between them. CDR3 protein: CATSIGHSPGYTF. The CDR3, as DNA: TGTGCCACCAGCATCGGACATTCCCCTGGCTACACCTTC.

Comment on this clone: One end of the junction is discordant with germline, which a read error may explain. CDR3 loop: CASSLTGVTGELFF. The CDR3 bases are TGTGCTAGCAGCTTGACAGGGGTCACCGGGGAGCTGTTTTTT. The chain carries TRBV7-7 and TRBJ2-2, with 8 bases that match TRBD1. CDR1 is SSHAT, CDR2 FNYEAQ, per germline (reference sequence). This CDR3 has 14 residues.

As regards this clone: Other DNA sequences of this sample code for an identical CDR3. This chain joins TRBV19 and TRBJ1-3; no clear D. The CDR3 is 14 amino acids. Germline V gives CDR1 LNHDA, CDR2 SQIVND (reference sequence). With 3 bases removed from V and 4 bases from J, the gap between germline ends came to 10 bases. CDR3 DNA sequence: TGTGCCAGTAGTATCGGAGGGTCCGGAAACACCATATATTTT. Protein: CASSIGGSGNTIYF.

This CDR3 is CASASITQGNTEAFF. The CDR3 bases are TGTGCCAGCGCGTCTATAACCCAGGGGAACACTGAAGCTTTCTTT. The chain joins TRBV25-1 to TRBJ1-1, with a weak D call TRBD1 (5 bases). The CDR3 totals 15 residues. Trimming shortened V by 8 bases and J by 1 base, and 17 bases separated the two germline ends. Per the germline V gene, CDR1 is MGHDK and CDR2 is SYGVNS.

This chain joins TRBV28 and TRBJ1-6; 7 bases fit TRBD1. Per the germline V gene, CDR1 is MDHEN and CDR2 is SYDVKM. V trimming: 6 bases; J trimming: 8 bases; junction bases outside the gene matches: 7. CDR3 length: 14 amino acids. The CDR3 sequence: CASSTTGWYSPLHF. CDR3 nucleotides: TGTGCCAGCAGCACGACAGGGTGGTATTCACCCCTCCACTTT.

V is TRBV18 and J is TRBJ2-6; no clear D gene. Germline CDR1 is KGHSH and CDR2 is LQKENI. V lost 0 bases, J lost 2 bases, and 2 bases lay in between. The CDR3 runs to 14 residues. The CDR3 bases are TGTGCCAGCTCACCACCAACTGGGGCCAACGTCCTGACTTTC. This codes for CASSPPTGANVLTF.

This chain joins TRBV2 and TRBJ1-2, with D possibly being TRBD1 (5 bases). CDR1 SNHLY and CDR2 FYNNEI come from the germline V gene. Trimming took 2 bases from V and 6 from J, leaving 16 bases between them. The CDR3 is 15 amino acids. CDR3 DNA: TGTGCCAGCAGTGAAAGAGATGAGGGGCGTAATGGCTACACCTTC. Its translation is CASSERDEGRNGYTF.

The chain joins TRBV25-1 to TRBJ2-3; a weak D match, TRBD2 (5 bases). CDR3 length: 14 amino acids. From germline, CDR1 is MGHDK and CDR2 SYGVNS. V was pared by 8 bases and J by 5 bases, with 17 bases between. This chain's CDR3 is CASSHAGFKDTQYF. Here the CDR3 DNA reads TGTGCCAGCTCACACGCGGGTTTCAAAGATACGCAGTATTTT.

This clone appeared a single time. This sequence joins TRBV6-5 and TRBJ2-1; D possibly corresponds to TRBD2 (5 bases). V shed 8 bases and J shed 6 bases, with 11 bases lying between them. The CDR3 is made up of 12 amino acids. CDR1 and CDR2 (germline): MNHEY, SVGAGI. The CDR3 sequence is CASLDRGNEQFF. CDR3 DNA: TGTGCCAGCTTGGACCGGGGCAATGAGCAGTTCTTC.